This T cell receptor (beta chain) appears in the sequencing data of a study of blood T cell repertoires in COVID-19. Study in general: Spain, Italy and the United States supplied samples that represented acute and convalescent COVID-19.

CDR1 MNHEY and CDR2 SVGAGI come from the germline V gene. V was clipped by 6 bases and J by 4 bases; unmatched bases: 4. This CDR3 comprises 13 residues. Original handling: Quantification of nucleated cells was approximated via reference gene primer amplification. Sequenced by immunoSEQ multiplex PCR; TCRdb stores in-frame clones only, minus some. V, J and clone size were drawn from that table, and D and trimming were deduced from the DNA. This sample has about 180,000 clones, with approximately 85% found just once. This receptor was obtained from a man aged 55 to 69 with acute or convalescent COVID-19. This chain uses TRBV6-5 with TRBJ1-1, with 8 nucleotides matching TRBD1. Sequencing was performed on peripheral blood. CDR3 sequence: CASRRTGSTEAFF. CDR3 in DNA: TGTGCCAGCAGGCGGACAGGGTCCACTGAAGCTTTCTTT.